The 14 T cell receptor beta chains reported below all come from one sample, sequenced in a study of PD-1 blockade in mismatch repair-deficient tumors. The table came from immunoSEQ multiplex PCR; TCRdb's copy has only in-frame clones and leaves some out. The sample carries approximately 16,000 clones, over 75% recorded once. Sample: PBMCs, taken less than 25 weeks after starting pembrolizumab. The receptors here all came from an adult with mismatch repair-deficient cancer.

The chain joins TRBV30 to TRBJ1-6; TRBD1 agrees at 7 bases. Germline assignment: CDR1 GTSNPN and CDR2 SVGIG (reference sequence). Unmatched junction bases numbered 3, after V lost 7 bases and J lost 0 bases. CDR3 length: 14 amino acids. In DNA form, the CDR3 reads TGTGCCTTACAGGGGAGCTCCTATAATTCACCCCTCCACTTT. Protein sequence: CALQGSSYNSPLHF.

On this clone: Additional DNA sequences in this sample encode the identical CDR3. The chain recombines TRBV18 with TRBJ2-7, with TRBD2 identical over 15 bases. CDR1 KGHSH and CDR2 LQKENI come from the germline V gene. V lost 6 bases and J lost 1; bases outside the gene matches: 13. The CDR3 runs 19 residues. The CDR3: CASSTSGTSGRRVSYEQYF. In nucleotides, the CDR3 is TGTGCCAGCTCCACATCCGGGACTAGCGGGAGGAGGGTATCCTACGAGCAGTACTTC.

The CDR3 region is CASSSQRLAGSDTQYF. CDR3 bases: TGTGCCAGCAGCTCTCAGAGACTAGCGGGATCAGATACGCAGTATTTT. The chain employs TRBV7-3 and TRBJ2-3; TRBD2 matches 11 bases. Trimming at V came to 4 bases and at J to 4 bases, leaving 7 bases not matched to a gene. Germline CDR1 SGHTA, CDR2 FQGTGA. The CDR3 loop spans 16 amino acids.

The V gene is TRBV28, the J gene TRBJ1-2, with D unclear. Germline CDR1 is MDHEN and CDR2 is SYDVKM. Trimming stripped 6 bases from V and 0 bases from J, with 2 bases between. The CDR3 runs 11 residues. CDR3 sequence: CASSTNYGYTF. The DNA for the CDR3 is TGTGCCAGCAGCACTAACTATGGCTACACCTTC.

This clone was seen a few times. DNA of the CDR3: TGTGCCAGCAGCCCCGGGGGGCAAAACGAGCAGTACTTC. This encodes CASSPGGQNEQYF. The rearrangement links TRBV28 to TRBJ2-7; D perhaps matches TRBD2 (7 bases). The CDR3 is 13 amino acids. V was pared by 6 bases and J by 5 bases, with 14 bases between. The germline V gene has CDR1 MDHEN and CDR2 SYDVKM. Drawing the rest from reference TRBV28 and TRBJ2-7, the complete variable domain is DVKVTQSSRYLVKRTGEKVFLECVQDMDHENMFWYRQDPGLGLRLIYFSYDVKMKEKGDIPEGYSVSREKKERFSLILESASTNQTSMYLCASSPGGQNEQYFGPGTRLTVT.

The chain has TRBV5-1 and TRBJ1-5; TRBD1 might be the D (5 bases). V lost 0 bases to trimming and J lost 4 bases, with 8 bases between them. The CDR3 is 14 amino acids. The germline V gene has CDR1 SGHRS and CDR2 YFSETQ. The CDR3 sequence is CASSLAGQNQPQHF. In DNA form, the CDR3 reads TGCGCCAGCAGCTTGGCAGGGCAGAATCAGCCCCAGCATTTT.

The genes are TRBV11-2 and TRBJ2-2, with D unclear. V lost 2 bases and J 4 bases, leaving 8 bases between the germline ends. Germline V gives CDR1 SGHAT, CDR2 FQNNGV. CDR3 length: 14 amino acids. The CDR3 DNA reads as TGTGCCAGCAGCTTAATTGGTAGCACCGGGGAGCTGTTTTTT. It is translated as CASSLIGSTGELFF.

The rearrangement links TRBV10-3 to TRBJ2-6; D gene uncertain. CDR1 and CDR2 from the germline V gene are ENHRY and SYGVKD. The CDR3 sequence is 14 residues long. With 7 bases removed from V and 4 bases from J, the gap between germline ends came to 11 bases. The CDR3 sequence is CAIKAPTGANVLTF. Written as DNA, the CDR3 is TGTGCCATCAAGGCTCCGACAGGGGCCAACGTCCTGACTTTC.

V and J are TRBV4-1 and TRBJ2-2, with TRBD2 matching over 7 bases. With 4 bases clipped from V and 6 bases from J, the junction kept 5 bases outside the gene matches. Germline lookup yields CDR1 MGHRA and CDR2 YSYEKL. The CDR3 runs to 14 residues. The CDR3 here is CASSLSGGAGELFF. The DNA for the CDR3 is TGCGCCAGCAGCCTGTCGGGAGGAGCCGGGGAGCTGTTTTTT.

The CDR3 loop is CASSLLAGGAGELFF. The CDR3 DNA follows: TGCGCCAGCAGCTTACTAGCGGGAGGGGCCGGGGAGCTGTTTTTT. J is TRBJ2-2 and V is TRBV5-1; 13 bases are shared with TRBD2. The CDR3 loop spans 15 amino acids. CDR1 is SGHRS and CDR2 is YFSETQ in the germline V gene. The trim removed 2 bases at V and 6 bases at J, leaving 1 base unmatched.

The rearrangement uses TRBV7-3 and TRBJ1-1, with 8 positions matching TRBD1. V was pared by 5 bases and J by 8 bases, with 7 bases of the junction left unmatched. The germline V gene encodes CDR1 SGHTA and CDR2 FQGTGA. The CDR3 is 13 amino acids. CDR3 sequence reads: CASSPYGQGEAFF. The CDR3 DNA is TGTGCCAGCAGCCCCTACGGACAGGGCGAAGCTTTCTTT.

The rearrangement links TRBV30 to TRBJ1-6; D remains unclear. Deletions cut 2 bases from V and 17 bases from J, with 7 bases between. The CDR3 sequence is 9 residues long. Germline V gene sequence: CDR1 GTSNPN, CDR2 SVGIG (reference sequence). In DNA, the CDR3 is TGTGCCTGGAGTCCCCCGTTCCACTTT. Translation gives CAWSPPFHF.

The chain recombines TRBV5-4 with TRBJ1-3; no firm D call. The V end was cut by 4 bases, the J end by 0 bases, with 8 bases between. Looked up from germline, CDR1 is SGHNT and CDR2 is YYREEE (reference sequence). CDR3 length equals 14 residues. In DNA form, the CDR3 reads TGTGCCAGCAGCCCCACGGGCTCTGGAAACACCATATATTTT. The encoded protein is CASSPTGSGNTIYF.

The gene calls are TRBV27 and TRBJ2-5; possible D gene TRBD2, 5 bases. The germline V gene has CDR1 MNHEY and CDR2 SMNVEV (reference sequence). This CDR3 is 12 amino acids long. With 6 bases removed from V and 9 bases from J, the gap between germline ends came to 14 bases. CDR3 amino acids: CASSTLGGSQYF. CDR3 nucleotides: TGTGCCAGCAGCACCTTGGGCGGGTCCCAGTACTTC.